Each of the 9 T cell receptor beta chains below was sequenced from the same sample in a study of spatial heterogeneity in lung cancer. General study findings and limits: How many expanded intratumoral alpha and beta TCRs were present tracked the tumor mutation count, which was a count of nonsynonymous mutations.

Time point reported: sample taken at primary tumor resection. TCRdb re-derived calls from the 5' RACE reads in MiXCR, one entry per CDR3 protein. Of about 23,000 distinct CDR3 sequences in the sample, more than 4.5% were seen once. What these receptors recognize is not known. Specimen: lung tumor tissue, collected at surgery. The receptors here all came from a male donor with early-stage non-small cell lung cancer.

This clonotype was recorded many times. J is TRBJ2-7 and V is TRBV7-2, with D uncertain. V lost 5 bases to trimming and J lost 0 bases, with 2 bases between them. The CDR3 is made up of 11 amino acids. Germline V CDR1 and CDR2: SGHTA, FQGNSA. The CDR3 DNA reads TGTGCCAGCAGCCGCTCCTACGAGCAGTACTTC. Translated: CASSRSYEQYF.

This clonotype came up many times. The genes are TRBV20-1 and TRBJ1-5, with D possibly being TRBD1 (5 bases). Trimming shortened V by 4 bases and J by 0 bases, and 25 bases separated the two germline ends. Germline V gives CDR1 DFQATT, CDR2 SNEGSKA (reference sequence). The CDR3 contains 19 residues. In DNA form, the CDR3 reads TGCAGTGCTACCCCCGGAGTAGCCAGGGCTAGGAATAGCAATCAGCCCCAGCATTTT. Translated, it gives CSATPGVARARNSNQPQHF.

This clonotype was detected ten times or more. The CDR3 DNA is TGTGCCAGCAGCCCTGGGACAGTAATATACGAGCAGTACTTC. This encodes CASSPGTVIYEQYF. V gene TRBV14 combines with J gene TRBJ2-7, with 7 bases fitting TRBD1. Germline V lookup: CDR1 SGHDN, CDR2 FVKESK. This CDR3 is built from 14 residues. V lost 4 bases and J lost 4; bases outside the gene matches: 7. Full variable domain (rest looked up from reference TRBV14 and TRBJ2-7): EAGVTQFPSHSVIEKGQTVTLRCDPISGHDNLYWYRRVMGKEIKFLLHFVKESKQDESGMPNNRFLAERTGGTYSTLKVQPAELEDSGVYFCASSPGTVIYEQYFGPGTRLTVT.

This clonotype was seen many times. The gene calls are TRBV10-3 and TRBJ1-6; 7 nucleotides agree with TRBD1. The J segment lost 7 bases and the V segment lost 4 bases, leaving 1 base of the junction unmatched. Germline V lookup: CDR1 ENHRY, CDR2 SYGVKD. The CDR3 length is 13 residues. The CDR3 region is CAISGQGNSPLHF. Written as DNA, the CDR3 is TGTGCCATCAGTGGACAGGGAAATTCACCCCTCCACTTT.

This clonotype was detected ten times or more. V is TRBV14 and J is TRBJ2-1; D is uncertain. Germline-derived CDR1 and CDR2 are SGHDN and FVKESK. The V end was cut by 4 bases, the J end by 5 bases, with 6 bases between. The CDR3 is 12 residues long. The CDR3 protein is CASSRADNEQFF. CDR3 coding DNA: TGTGCCAGCAGCCGGGCAGACAATGAGCAGTTCTTC.

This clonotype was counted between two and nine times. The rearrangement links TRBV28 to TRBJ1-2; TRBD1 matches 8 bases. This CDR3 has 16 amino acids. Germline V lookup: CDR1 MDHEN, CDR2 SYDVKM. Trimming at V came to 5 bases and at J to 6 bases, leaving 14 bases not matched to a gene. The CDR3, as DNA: TGTGCCAGCAGTCTGACTGGACAGGGTAGGGACCATGGCTACACCTTC. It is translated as CASSLTGQGRDHGYTF.

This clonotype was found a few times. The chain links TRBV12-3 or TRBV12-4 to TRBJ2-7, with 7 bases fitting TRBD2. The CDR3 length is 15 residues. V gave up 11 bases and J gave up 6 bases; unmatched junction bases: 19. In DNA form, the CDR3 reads TGTGCCTCGTCCCGTTTCGGGAGGTCCCTTGGCGAGCAGTACTTC. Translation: CASSRFGRSLGEQYF.

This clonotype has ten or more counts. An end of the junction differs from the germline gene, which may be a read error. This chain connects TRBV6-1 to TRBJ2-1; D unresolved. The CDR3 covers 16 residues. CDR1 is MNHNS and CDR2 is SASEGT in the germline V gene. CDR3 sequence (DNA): TGTGCCAGCAGTGAATGGCCCCCCTCCTCTTACAGTGAGCAGTTCTTC. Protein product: CASSEWPPSSYSEQFF.

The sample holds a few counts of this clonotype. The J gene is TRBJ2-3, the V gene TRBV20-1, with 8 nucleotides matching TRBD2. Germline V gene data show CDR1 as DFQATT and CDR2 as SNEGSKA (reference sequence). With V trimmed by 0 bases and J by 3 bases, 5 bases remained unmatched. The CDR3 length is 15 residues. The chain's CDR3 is CSARDIREGTDTQYF. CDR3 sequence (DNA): TGCAGTGCTAGAGATATCCGGGAGGGAACAGATACGCAGTATTTT.